One and the same sample provided the 21 T cell receptor beta chains below, sequenced in a study of STAT5B mutations in CD4+ large granular lymphocyte leukemia. Only in-frame clones appear in the TCRdb table, and some are missing; sequencing was by immunoSEQ multiplex PCR. The table lists some 41,000 clones, more than 80% of them singletons, with about 3.9% in the top ten. The sequenced material came from CD4+ T cells from blood buffy coats. The receptors were gathered from a human donor in good health.

This chain links TRBV6-1 with TRBJ2-7; 9 nucleotides match TRBD1. V lost 7 bases to trimming and J lost 8 bases; unmatched junction nucleotides: 12. The CDR3 sequence is 14 residues long. Germline loops: CDR1 MNHNS, CDR2 SASEGT. CDR3 sequence (DNA): TGTGCCAGCACCTCAGGACAGGGGTCTGTCAAGCAGTACTTC. It specifies CASTSGQGSVKQYF.

V usage is TRBV7-9 and J usage is TRBJ1-1; D gene ambiguous. Trimming pared 3 bases from V and 4 bases from J, leaving 9 bases between. Per germline, CDR1 SEHNR and CDR2 FQNEAQ (reference sequence). The CDR3 spans 13 residues. Here the CDR3 reads CASSLEGGTEAFF. DNA of the CDR3: TGTGCCAGCAGCTTGGAGGGTGGCACTGAAGCTTTCTTT.

This chain links TRBV28 with TRBJ1-2; D possibly corresponds to TRBD1 (6 bases). CDR3 length: 16 residues. The germline V gene has CDR1 MDHEN and CDR2 SYDVKM. The V end was cut by 7 bases, the J end by 5 bases, with 23 bases between. The CDR3: CASTAPGGQRGYGYTF. In DNA, the CDR3 is TGTGCCAGCACCGCTCCGGGCGGACAGCGGGGTTATGGCTACACCTTC.

The rearrangement links TRBV7-3 to TRBJ2-1, with 12 bases matching TRBD2. This CDR3 region has 16 residues. V lost 5 bases to trimming and J lost 7 bases; unmatched junction nucleotides: 9. Germline CDR1 SGHTA, CDR2 FQGTGA. The CDR3 loop reads CASSQGGTSGPNEQFF. As DNA, the CDR3 is TGTGCCAGCAGCCAAGGTGGGACTAGCGGGCCGAATGAGCAGTTCTTC. Full variable domain (outside the CDR3, taken from reference TRBV7-3 and TRBJ2-1): GAGVSQTPSNKVTEKGKYVELRCDPISGHTALYWYRQSLGQGPEFLIYFQGTGAADDSGLPNDRFFAVRPEGSVSTLKIQRTERGDSAVYLCASSQGGTSGPNEQFFGPGTRLTVL.

The chain carries TRBV6-1 and TRBJ1-5; the match to TRBD1 covers 8 bases. Germline V CDR1 and CDR2: MNHNS, SASEGT. CDR3 length equals 15 residues. V lost 8 bases to trimming and J lost 2 bases; unmatched junction nucleotides: 8. For the CDR3, the DNA is TGTGCCAGCCTTGCCGGGACAGGAGGCAATCAGCCCCAGCATTTT. This gives the protein CASLAGTGGNQPQHF.

CDR3 amino acids: CASSFQDGYGDEQYF. CDR3 nucleotides: TGCGCCAGCAGCTTCCAGGACGGCTACGGGGACGAGCAGTACTTC. This chain joins TRBV5-1 and TRBJ2-7; possibly TRBD2 for D (5 bases). V was clipped by 2 bases and J by 5 bases, with 17 bases between them. Germline CDR1 and CDR2: SGHRS and YFSETQ. CDR3 size: 15 residues.

The chain is built from TRBV7-8 and TRBJ2-7; maybe TRBD1 (6 bases). Trimming stripped 3 bases from V and 3 bases from J, with 9 bases between. Germline values: CDR1 SGHVS, CDR2 FQNEAQ. This CDR3 is built from 13 residues. Here the CDR3 reads CASSFIQGYEQYF. For the CDR3, the DNA is TGTGCCAGCAGCTTTATACAGGGCTACGAGCAGTACTTC.

This chain links TRBV11-3 with TRBJ1-2; D uncertain. This CDR3 comprises 13 residues. In germline, CDR1 is SGHNT, CDR2 YENEEA. V lost 3 bases to trimming and J lost 4 bases, with 9 bases between them. The CDR3 spells CASSFDTFYGYTF. The CDR3 region has the DNA TGTGCCAGCAGCTTTGACACTTTCTATGGCTACACCTTC.

V usage is TRBV9 and J usage is TRBJ2-7; TRBD1 aligns across 9 bases. The CDR3 has 15 amino acids. Germline V gene sequence: CDR1 SGDLS, CDR2 YYNGEE. V shed 0 bases, J shed 5 bases, and the junction held 6 bases outside the gene matches. The CDR3 nucleotides are TGTGCCAGCAGCGTAGGAGGGACAGGGATTCACGAGCAGTACTTC. Translated: CASSVGGTGIHEQYF.

The rearrangement joins TRBV29-1 to TRBJ1-1; D not resolved. This CDR3 spans 10 amino acids. In germline, CDR1 is SQVTM, CDR2 ANQGSEA. With 7 bases removed from V and 9 bases from J, the gap between germline ends came to 12 bases. The CDR3 is CSAEPQQAFF. Here the CDR3 DNA reads TGCAGCGCCGAACCACAGCAAGCTTTCTTT. Full variable domain (rest looked up from reference TRBV29-1 and TRBJ1-1): SAVISQKPSRDICQRGTSLTIQCQVDSQVTMMFWYRQQPGQSLTLIATANQGSEATYESGFVIDKFPISRPNLTFSTLTVSNMSPEDSSIYLCSAEPQQAFFGQGTRLTVV.

This clone was observed a single time. The V gene is TRBV5-4, the J gene TRBJ2-7, with D uncertain. The CDR3 is made up of 15 amino acids. Trimming removed 4 bases at V and 3 bases at J, with 17 bases between. In germline, CDR1 is SGHNT, CDR2 YYREEE (reference sequence). The CDR3 bases are TGTGCCAGCAGCCCCGGGCCTGCGCTTAACTACGAGCAGTACTTC. Its translation: CASSPGPALNYEQYF.

The chain links TRBV25-1 to TRBJ2-5; tentatively, D is TRBD2 (7 bases). The V end was cut by 6 bases, the J end by 9 bases, with 20 bases between. Looked up from germline, CDR1 is MGHDK and CDR2 is SYGVNS. CDR3 length equals 14 residues. The CDR3 reads CASSSTGGLPAQYF. CDR3 coding DNA: TGTGCCAGCAGCTCGACCGGGGGGCTACCGGCCCAGTACTTC.

This rearrangement joins TRBV5-1 to TRBJ1-3; 8 nucleotides agree with TRBD1. With V trimmed by 4 bases and J by 7 bases, 10 bases remained unmatched. This CDR3 is 15 amino acids long. CDR1 and CDR2 (germline): SGHRS, YFSETQ. The CDR3 sequence is CASSPLTGAVNTIYF. CDR3 bases: TGCGCCAGCAGCCCATTGACAGGGGCGGTCAACACCATATATTTT.

The chain recombines TRBV13 with TRBJ2-3; 7 bases map to TRBD2. This CDR3 has 16 amino acids. V shed 5 bases, J shed 4 bases, and the junction held 12 bases outside the gene matches. From germline, CDR1 is PRHDT and CDR2 FYEKMQ (reference sequence). The CDR3 loop is CASSPGNAGASDTQYF. CDR3 in DNA: TGTGCCAGCAGCCCCGGGAATGCGGGAGCCTCAGATACGCAGTATTTT.

The chain carries TRBV6-6 and TRBJ1-2; TRBD1 agrees at 11 bases. Looked up from germline, CDR1 is MNHNY and CDR2 is SVGAGI (reference sequence). This CDR3 is built from 14 residues. V was pared by 8 bases and J by 3 bases, with 5 bases of the junction left unmatched. CDR3: CASWTGGVYYGYTF. The DNA for the CDR3 is TGTGCCAGCTGGACAGGGGGCGTATACTATGGCTACACCTTC.

This chain uses TRBV5-4 with TRBJ1-2; 11 positions agree with TRBD1. Trimming at V came to 2 bases and at J to 6 bases, leaving 9 bases not matched to a gene. The CDR3 extends over 16 amino acids. The germline CDR1 and CDR2 sequences are SGHNT and YYREEE (reference sequence). The CDR3 DNA follows: TGTGCCAGCAGCTTCGCCTGGACAGGGGGCGAGGATGGCTACACCTTC. As protein: CASSFAWTGGEDGYTF.

This rearrangement joins TRBV19 to TRBJ2-3, with 12 nucleotides matching TRBD2. CDR3 length equals 14 residues. Germline CDR1 reads LNHDA; CDR2 reads SQIVND (reference sequence). The V gene end was trimmed by 5 bases and the J gene end by 8 bases; junction bases not matched to a gene: 5. The CDR3 reads CASSVLAGGSTQYF. Here the CDR3 DNA reads TGTGCCAGTAGTGTACTAGCGGGAGGCTCTACGCAGTATTTT.

This clone was recorded once. This chain uses TRBV7-3 with TRBJ1-1, with D perhaps matching TRBD1 (5 bases). The V end lost 2 bases, the J end lost 4 bases, and 11 bases lay between the germline ends. The germline V gene encodes CDR1 SGHTA and CDR2 FQGTGA. This CDR3 region has 14 residues. CDR3: CASSLRQGSTEAFF. CDR3 bases: TGTGCCAGCAGCTTACGCCAGGGTTCCACTGAAGCTTTCTTT.

This chain connects TRBV27 to TRBJ2-7; 10 bases fit TRBD2. The J segment lost 7 bases and the V segment lost 5 bases, leaving 11 bases of the junction unmatched. Per germline, CDR1 MNHEY and CDR2 SMNVEV (reference sequence). The CDR3 is made up of 15 amino acids. This chain's CDR3 is CASSLRAGGPEEQYF. In DNA form, the CDR3 reads TGTGCCAGCAGTCTGCGAGCGGGGGGGCCTGAAGAGCAGTACTTC.

J is TRBJ2-3 and V is TRBV30; D unclear. Germline V gene lookup returns CDR1 GTSNPN and CDR2 SVGIG (reference sequence). The CDR3 is made up of 16 amino acids. V lost 1 base to trimming and J lost 0 bases, with 14 bases between them. The CDR3 reads CAWSAIPASSTDTQYF. The CDR3 bases are TGTGCCTGGAGTGCCATCCCTGCCTCTAGCACAGATACGCAGTATTTT.

The V gene is TRBV28, the J gene TRBJ2-1; 11 nucleotides agree with TRBD1. V lost 5 bases, J lost 4 bases, and 4 bases stayed unmatched. The length of the CDR3 is 15 residues. CDR1 is MDHEN and CDR2 is SYDVKM in the germline V gene. CDR3 nucleotides: TGTGCCAGCAGTGAGGGACAGGGGGTTTACAATGAGCAGTTCTTC. This gives the protein CASSEGQGVYNEQFF.